The 8 T cell receptor beta chains below come from one sample, sequenced in a study of Ad26.COV2.S vaccination and SARS-CoV-2 variants (TCRdb year 2021). The library relied on the immunoSEQ multiplex PCR assay. Drawn from immuneACCESS, this table holds only the in-frame rearrangements with V and J called that TCRdb kept. Clones are partly lost; checked studies trace under half to an unresolved V gene and leave the rest unexplained. Recorded for this sample are 400,000 to 500,000 clones; approximately 88% of them occurred a single time. The top ten hold less than 4% of the sample. The treatment or condition tag for this specimen amounts to: over 15 received Ad26.COV2.S at low or high dose, single or two shots; five or six received placebo; per-sample allocation not given. Repertoires of vaccine and placebo recipients were sequenced from samples taken on day 63 after the first injection. The sample consisted of peripheral blood, taken in a trial of Ad26.COV2.S vaccine versus placebo. The receptors here all came from a person between 18 and 60 years old who received the Ad26.COV2.S COVID-19 vaccine or a placebo.

The count of this clone is one. The chain combines TRBV6-1 with TRBJ1-2; a weak D match, TRBD1 (5 bases). V lost 2 bases and J lost 3, with 13 bases in between. Per germline, CDR1 MNHNS and CDR2 SASEGT. The CDR3 is made up of 15 amino acids. The CDR3, as DNA: TGTGCCAGCAGTGAATACTCCCGGGGGGACTATGGCTACACCTTC. It yields the protein CASSEYSRGDYGYTF.

The genes are TRBV7-9 and TRBJ2-7; D gene unclear. The germline V and J ends were trimmed by 3 bases and 0 bases, with 12 bases remaining between them. The CDR3 contains 15 residues. The germline V gene has CDR1 SEHNR and CDR2 FQNEAQ (reference sequence). The CDR3 region is CASSLDAAYSYEQYF. The CDR3 DNA follows: TGTGCCAGCAGCTTGGACGCGGCTTACTCCTACGAGCAGTACTTC.

The chain carries TRBV7-2 and TRBJ2-1, with D perhaps matching TRBD1 or TRBD2 (6 bases each). The CDR3 has 15 residues. V was trimmed by 3 bases and J by 4 bases, leaving 13 bases between them. Germline CDR1 reads SGHTA; CDR2 reads FQGNSA. The CDR3 here is CASSLEGGGYNEQFF. The CDR3 region has the DNA TGTGCCAGCAGCTTGGAGGGGGGTGGTTACAATGAGCAGTTCTTC.

V usage is TRBV7-3 and J usage is TRBJ1-6; perhaps TRBD1 as D (5 bases). This CDR3 contains 17 residues. Trimming left V 2 bases short and J 9 bases short, with 20 bases between. The germline gives CDR1 SGHTA, CDR2 FQGTGA. As DNA, the CDR3 is TGTGCCAGCAGCTTAGCTGGACACCCCAAGGTGGGTTCACCCCTCCACTTT. This sequence encodes CASSLAGHPKVGSPLHF.

The chain couples TRBV7-2 to TRBJ2-5, with D perhaps matching TRBD1 (5 bases). Trimming stripped 1 base from V and 4 bases from J, with 10 bases between. The CDR3 contains 14 residues. Germline V lookup: CDR1 SGHTA, CDR2 FQGNSA. The CDR3 coding sequence is TGTGCCAGCAGCTTAGGATGGCAGGGAGAGACCCAGTACTTC. It is translated as CASSLGWQGETQYF.

The gene calls are TRBV6-5 and TRBJ2-7; 9 positions agree with TRBD2. CDR1 and CDR2 (germline): MNHEY, SVGAGI. The CDR3 has 12 amino acids. V dropped 10 bases and J dropped 6; count of bases not matched to a gene: 7. CDR3 sequence reads: CATGLADREQYF. The DNA for the CDR3 is TGTGCCACGGGACTAGCAGATCGCGAGCAGTACTTC.

V is TRBV7-2 and J is TRBJ1-4; D call uncertain. Trimming left V 2 bases short and J 3 bases short, with 19 bases between. The CDR3 sequence is 18 residues long. Per germline, CDR1 SGHTA and CDR2 FQGNSA. CDR3 bases: TGTGCCAGCAGCTTATCTGGCAGCTTGCTTGGGGCTAATGAAAAACTGTTTTTT. Protein product: CASSLSGSLLGANEKLFF.

This clone came up a few times. The chain has TRBV7-9 and TRBJ2-1, with D perhaps matching TRBD1 (7 bases). This CDR3 is built from 15 residues. Between the trimmed V and J ends, which lost 5 bases and 0 bases, there was a span of 11 bases. Germline CDR1 and CDR2: SEHNR and FQNEAQ (reference sequence). This CDR3 reads CASSPGGSSYNEQFF. Here the CDR3 DNA reads TGTGCCAGCAGCCCAGGGGGGAGCTCCTACAATGAGCAGTTCTTC.